A selection of T cell receptor beta chains follows, all from one sample in a study of cytomegalovirus exposure and HLA in healthy donors. The protocol was immunoSEQ multiplex PCR, while the TCRdb copy is restricted to in-frame clones and leaves out a portion. The table shows around 230,000 clones, with over 75% occurring only once. Sequenced input: PBMCs. The receptor source for this set is a male donor in good health and CMV-seronegative. CDR3s include the opening cysteine and the closing phenylalanine or tryptophan. D genes are given only for firm matches. For some rows the clone size is stated as once, few or many, or as a class when expanded; others skip it.

TRBD1	TRBV9	TRBJ2-1	.	TGTGCCAGCAGCGGGACAGGGGTGGGTAATGAGCAGTTCTTC	CASSGTGVGNEQFF
.	TRBV30	TRBJ2-3	few	TGTGCCTGGAGGCCCAGTGATTTTGGGAGTACGCAGTATTTT	CAWRPSDFGSTQYF
.	TRBV29-1	TRBJ2-5	.	TGCAGCGCTTCCGGGACTTCCCAAGAGACCCAGTACTTC	CSASGTSQETQYF
TRBD2	TRBV4-1	TRBJ2-1	.	TGCGCCAGCAGCCCTCGACTAGCGGGAGGGCCTAGTCTTTACAATGAGCAGTTCTTC	CASSPRLAGGPSLYNEQFF
TRBD1	TRBV7-2	TRBJ1-5	.	TGTGCCAGCAGCCCTAGGACAGGGTGGCAGCCCCAGCATTTT	CASSPRTGWQPQHF
.	TRBV6-1	TRBJ1-4	.	TGTGCCAGCAGTGAGGATGGTGGGGGCGATGAAAAACTGTTTTTT	CASSEDGGGDEKLFF
.	TRBV15	TRBJ1-1	.	TGTGCCACCAGCAGAGACCGTGGGAGGGCTTTCTTT	CATSRDRGRAFF
.	TRBV11-1	TRBJ2-7	.	TGTGCCAGCAGCTTATTTGCCGGACAGAGTACCTACGAGCAGTACTTC	CASSLFAGQSTYEQYF
.	TRBV27	TRBJ1-2	.	TGTGCCAGCAGTTTTTGGGCGGGGGGGCGAAAACTTCTTTATGGCTACACCTTC	CASSFWAGGRKLLYGYTF
TRBD1	TRBV5-1	TRBJ2-5	.	TGCGCCAGCAGCTTACCAGGGGGCGAGACCCAGTACTTC	CASSLPGGETQYF
TRBD2	TRBV9	TRBJ2-3	.	TGTGCCAGCAGCGTAGAAGGTCTAGCGGGGGAGGTTTCTAGCACAGATACGCAGTATTTT	CASSVEGLAGEVSSTDTQYF
.	TRBV18	TRBJ2-1	.	TGTGCCAGCTCACCAGGGCCGGGGGAGAACAATGAGCAGTTCTTC	CASSPGPGENNEQFF
TRBD2	TRBV2	TRBJ2-2	.	TGTGCCAGCAGTCCGGGACTAGCGGGAGGGCCAGTCACCGGGGAGCTGTTTTTT	CASSPGLAGGPVTGELFF
TRBD1	TRBV6-5	TRBJ1-1	.	TGTGCCAGCAGTAACAGGGGGAGGGGGACTGAAGCTTTCTTT	CASSNRGRGTEAFF
.	TRBV7-9	TRBJ1-1	few	TGTGCCAGCAGCTTGCTCGCACTTCAAATCTCGGGCACTGAAGCTTTCTTT	CASSLLALQISGTEAFF
.	TRBV19	TRBJ1-1	.	TGTGCCAGTAGTACCGGGGGGTATGAAGCTTTCTTT	CASSTGGYEAFF
TRBD2	TRBV10-1	TRBJ2-2	.	TGCGCCAGCAGTGAGTCGATACTAGCGAGGAACACCGGGGAGCTGTTTTTT	CASSESILARNTGELFF
.	TRBV27	TRBJ2-1	.	TGTGCCAGCAGTTTGCCTCCTCGGAGAGGGTACCACAATGAGCAGTTCTTC	CASSLPPRRGYHNEQFF
TRBD1	TRBV19	TRBJ2-2	.	TGTGCCAGTAACAGACAGGGAACGAACACCGGGGAGCTGTTTTTT	CASNRQGTNTGELFF
.	TRBV27	TRBJ1-2	few	TGTGCCAGCAGTTTACGCGCGATATGGGTGGCGGGGGGCGCCGGCTATGGCTACACCTTC	CASSLRAIWVAGGAGYGYTF
TRBD2	TRBV7-2	TRBJ2-7	.	TGTGCCAGCAGCTTAGTGGGGACTAGCGGTGTTTACTCCTACGAGCAGTACTTC	CASSLVGTSGVYSYEQYF
.	TRBV13	TRBJ1-2	once	TGTGCCAGCAGCTTAAGGACAGAGAACTATGGCTACACCTTC	CASSLRTENYGYTF
.	TRBV6-6	TRBJ1-4	.	TGTGCCAGCAGTTACCCCGCCGGAGATAATGAAAAACTGTTTTTT	CASSYPAGDNEKLFF
.	TRBV9	TRBJ1-2	once	TGTGCCAGCAGCCCAAGAAGAGGAGGGACCGTCGATCCCGCCTTC	CASSPRRGGTVDPAF
.	TRBV4-3	TRBJ2-3	.	TGCGCCAGCAGCCAAGATGTGGGTGCTAGAGGCACAGATACGCAGTATTTT	CASSQDVGARGTDTQYF
TRBD2	TRBV19	TRBJ2-5	.	TGTGCCAGTAGTATTATAGCGGGCCACCAAGAGACCCAGTACTTC	CASSIIAGHQETQYF
TRBD2	TRBV7-7	TRBJ2-7	.	TGTGCCAGCAGCGCCGCGGGGGAGGGCTACGAGCAGTACTTC	CASSAAGEGYEQYF
TRBD1	TRBV18	TRBJ1-5	.	TGTGCCAGCTCACCTTCAACCGGGACAGGGATTTTCCAGCCCCAGCATTTT	CASSPSTGTGIFQPQHF
TRBD1	TRBV7-8	TRBJ1-5	.	TGTGCCAGCAGCTTAAACGCCGGGACAGGGCTACAGCCCCAGCATTTT	CASSLNAGTGLQPQHF
.	TRBV27	TRBJ1-4	.	TGTGCCAGCAGGACTCAGCTTGCAACTAATGAAAAACTGTTTTTT	CASRTQLATNEKLFF
TRBD1	TRBV27	TRBJ1-4	.	TGTGCCAGCAGTCCAATAAGACAGGGGTTTAATGAAAAACTGTTTTTT	CASSPIRQGFNEKLFF
.	TRBV7-2	TRBJ1-2	.	TGTGCCAGCAGCTTAGGGCGGAGTCGGGGCTACACCTTC	CASSLGRSRGYTF
.	TRBV6-5	TRBJ1-3	.	TGTGCCAGCAGTTACCTTTCCCCCGTTTCTGGAAACACCATATATTTT	CASSYLSPVSGNTIYF
TRBD2	TRBV7-3	TRBJ2-1	few	TGTGCCAGCAGCTTAACGACTAGCGGTTACAATGAGCAGTTCTTC	CASSLTTSGYNEQFF
.	TRBV6-5	TRBJ2-7	.	TGTGCCAGCAGCCCCGCCGGGTACGAGCAGTACTTC	CASSPAGYEQYF
TRBD2	TRBV30	TRBJ2-3	.	TGTGCCTGGAGTGTAGGGATCTGGGGACTCCAAGGGGAGACAGCGGGATCCACAGATACGCAGTATTTT	CAWSVGIWGLQGETAGSTDTQYF
TRBD1	TRBV5-5	TRBJ1-1	.	TGTGCCAGCAGCTTGGGAATATGGACAGGGTTAAACACTGAAGCTTTCTTT	CASSLGIWTGLNTEAFF
.	TRBV7-2	TRBJ1-2	.	TGTGCCAGCAGCTTGGGCGGGGTTCTGTGGGGCTACACCTTC	CASSLGGVLWGYTF
TRBD2	TRBV13	TRBJ2-7	.	TGTGCCAGCAGCTTGTCCGGGACTAGCGAGAGATTCTCCTACGAGCAGTACTTC	CASSLSGTSERFSYEQYF
.	TRBV28	TRBJ1-1	.	TGTGCCAGCAGTCAAATAACGGGGGACACTGAAGCTTTCTTT	CASSQITGDTEAFF
.	TRBV7-3	TRBJ1-1	.	TGTGCCAGCAGCCTAACTTGGGAGGGACCCATGAACACTGAAGCTTTCTTT	CASSLTWEGPMNTEAFF
.	TRBV6-6	TRBJ1-3	.	TGTGCCAGCAGGCATCCCAGTGGGCCTGGAAACACCATATATTTT	CASRHPSGPGNTIYF
TRBD2	TRBV7-9	TRBJ2-3	once	TGTGCCAGCAGCTCAGGGACTAGAGGCGACACAGATACGCAGTATTTT	CASSSGTRGDTDTQYF